This T cell receptor beta chain is drawn from a study of shared clonotypes between healthy human individuals. Terminally differentiated effector memory CD45RA+ cells were excluded by CCR7 positive selection of CD45RO-negative cells. Those who donated, Caucasian adults without exception, all lived in Nashville, Tennessee. On this clone: Antigen: not known.

CDR1 and CDR2 (germline): SGHTA, FQGNSA. The CDR3 length is 15 residues. The V end was cut by 2 bases, the J end by 0 bases, with 10 bases between. Notes on the study in general: Generation probabilities of non-shared clonotypes were lower (relative to those shared by all four donors). Richness estimates generally favored naive over memory subsets.

Generated by immunoSEQ multiplex PCR, the TCRdb table keeps only in-frame clones and is missing some. The table lists 600,000 or so clones, nearly 98% of them singletons. This TCR came from a man younger than 40 in good health. Sequencing was performed on naive CD8+ T cells sorted from blood. The gene calls are TRBV7-2 and TRBJ2-5; D is uncertain. The CDR3 sequence is CASSLNAGHQETQYF. CDR3 sequence (DNA): TGTGCCAGCAGCTTAAACGCAGGCCACCAAGAGACCCAGTACTTC.